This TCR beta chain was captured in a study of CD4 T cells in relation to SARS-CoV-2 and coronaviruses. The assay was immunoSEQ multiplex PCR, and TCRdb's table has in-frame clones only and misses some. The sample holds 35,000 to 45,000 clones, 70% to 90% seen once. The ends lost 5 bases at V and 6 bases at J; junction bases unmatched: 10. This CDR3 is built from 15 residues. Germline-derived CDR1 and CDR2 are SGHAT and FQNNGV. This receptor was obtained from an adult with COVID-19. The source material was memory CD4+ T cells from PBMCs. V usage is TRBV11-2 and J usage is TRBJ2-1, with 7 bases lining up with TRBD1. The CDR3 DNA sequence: TGTGCCAGCAGCGTCGACAGGGTCGCGGGCAATGAGCAGTTCTTC. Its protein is CASSVDRVAGNEQFF.